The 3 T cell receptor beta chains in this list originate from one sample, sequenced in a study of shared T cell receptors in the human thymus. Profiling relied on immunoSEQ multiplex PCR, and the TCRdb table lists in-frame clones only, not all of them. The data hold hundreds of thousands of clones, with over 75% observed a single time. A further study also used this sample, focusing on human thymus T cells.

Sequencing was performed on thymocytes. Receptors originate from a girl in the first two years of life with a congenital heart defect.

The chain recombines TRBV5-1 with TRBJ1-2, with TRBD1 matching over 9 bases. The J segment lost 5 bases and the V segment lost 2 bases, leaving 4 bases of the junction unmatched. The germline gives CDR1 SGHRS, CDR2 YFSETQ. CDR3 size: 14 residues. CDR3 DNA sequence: TGCGCCAGCAGCTTTAGTGACAGGGGGTATGGCTACACCTTC. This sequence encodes CASSFSDRGYGYTF.

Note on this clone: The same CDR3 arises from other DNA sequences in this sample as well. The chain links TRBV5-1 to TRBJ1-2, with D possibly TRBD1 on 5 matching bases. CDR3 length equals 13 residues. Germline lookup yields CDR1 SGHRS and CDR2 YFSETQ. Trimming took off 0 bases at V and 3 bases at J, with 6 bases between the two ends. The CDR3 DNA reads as TGCGCCAGCAGCTTGGCGGGGGACTATGGCTACACCTTC. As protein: CASSLAGDYGYTF. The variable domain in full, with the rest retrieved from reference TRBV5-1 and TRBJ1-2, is KAGVTQTPRYLIKTRGQQVTLSCSPISGHRSVSWYQQTPGQGLQFLFEYFSETQRNKGNFPGRFSGRQFSNSRSEMNVSTLELGDSALYLCASSLAGDYGYTFGSGTRLTVV.

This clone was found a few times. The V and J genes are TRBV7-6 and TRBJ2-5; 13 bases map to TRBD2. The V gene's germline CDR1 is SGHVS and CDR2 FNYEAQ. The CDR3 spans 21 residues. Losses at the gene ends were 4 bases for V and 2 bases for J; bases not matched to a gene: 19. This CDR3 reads CASSWVMVWTSGGDMQETQYF. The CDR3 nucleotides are TGTGCCAGCAGCTGGGTTATGGTTTGGACTAGCGGGGGTGACATGCAAGAGACCCAGTACTTC.